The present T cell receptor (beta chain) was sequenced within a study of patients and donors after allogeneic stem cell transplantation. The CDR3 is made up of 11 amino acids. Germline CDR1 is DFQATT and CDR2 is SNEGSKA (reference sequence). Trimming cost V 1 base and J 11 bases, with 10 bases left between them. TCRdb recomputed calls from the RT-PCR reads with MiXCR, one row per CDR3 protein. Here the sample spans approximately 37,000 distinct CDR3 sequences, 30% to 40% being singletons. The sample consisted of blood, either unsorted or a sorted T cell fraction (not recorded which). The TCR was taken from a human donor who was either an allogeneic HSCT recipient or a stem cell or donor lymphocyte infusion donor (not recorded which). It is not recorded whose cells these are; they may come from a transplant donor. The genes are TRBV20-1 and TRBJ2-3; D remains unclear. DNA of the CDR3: TGCAGTGCTAGAGGTGGCCTCGAGCAGTATTTT. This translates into CSARGGLEQYF.